These 30 T cell receptor beta chains came from one sample sequenced in a study of cytomegalovirus exposure and HLA in healthy donors. PCR involved 60 Vbeta and 13 Jbeta primers. The method was immunoSEQ multiplex PCR; TCRdb's version includes in-frame clones alone and lacks a portion of them. This table has around 110,000 clones, 60% to 85% appearing once. Sequenced sample: PBMCs. Receptors were obtained from a woman aged 18-29 years in good health and CMV-seronegative.

The genes are TRBV10-2 and TRBJ2-3; D possibly corresponds to TRBD2 (6 bases). Per germline, CDR1 WSHSY and CDR2 SAAADI. This CDR3 contains 14 residues. The ends were cut back, 5 bases at V and 4 bases at J, with 13 bases in the middle. CDR3 sequence: CASSNLGGADTQYF. DNA of the CDR3: TGCGCCAGCAGTAACCTGGGCGGGGCAGATACGCAGTATTTT.

The rearrangement links TRBV6-5 to TRBJ1-2; TRBD1 aligns across 8 bases. This CDR3 has 13 residues. Germline assignment: CDR1 MNHEY and CDR2 SVGAGI. Trimming took 5 bases from V and 7 from J; bases not matched to a gene: 6. The CDR3 region has the DNA TGTGCCAGCAGTGGACAGGGAGTGGGTGGCTACACCTTC. It is translated as CASSGQGVGGYTF.

This clone occurred a few times. J is TRBJ1-1 and V is TRBV27; D call uncertain. CDR1 and CDR2 from the germline V gene are MNHEY and SMNVEV (reference sequence). The CDR3 runs to 16 residues. V lost 2 bases and J lost 4, with 17 bases in between. For the CDR3, the DNA is TGTGCCAGCAGTTTAGGGGTAGGAGGGTGGAGCACTGAAGCTTTCTTT. This codes for CASSLGVGGWSTEAFF.

This chain joins TRBV28 and TRBJ2-3, with a weak D call TRBD2 (6 bases). The CDR3 consists of 14 residues. The V end lost 7 bases, the J end lost 3 bases, and 14 bases lay between the germline ends. Looked up from germline, CDR1 is MDHEN and CDR2 is SYDVKM. In DNA, the CDR3 is TGTGCCAGCATGGTCGGGGGTCGGACAGATACGCAGTATTTT. It codes for CASMVGGRTDTQYF.

This clone was counted a single time. The chain carries TRBV7-9 and TRBJ2-2; D unclear. There are 10 residues in the CDR3. Per germline, CDR1 SEHNR and CDR2 FQNEAQ (reference sequence). V lost 5 bases and J lost 7, with 2 bases in between. The CDR3 nucleotides read TGTGCCAGCAGCCGCGGGGAGCTGTTTTTT. As protein: CASSRGELFF.

V and J are TRBV2 and TRBJ2-2, with D hard to call. Germline lookup yields CDR1 SNHLY and CDR2 FYNNEI. The CDR3 is 14 residues long. With 4 bases removed from V and 7 bases from J, the gap between germline ends came to 13 bases. The CDR3 DNA sequence: TGTGCCAGCAGTGGGGCCCACGTTGACGGGGAGCTGTTTTTT. Translating it yields CASSGAHVDGELFF. Looking up the rest from reference TRBV2 and TRBJ2-2 gives the full variable domain: EPEVTQTPSHQVTQMGQEVILRCVPISNHLYFYWYRQILGQKVEFLVSFYNNEISEKSEIFDDQFSVERPDGSNFTLKIRSTKLEDSAMYFCASSGAHVDGELFFGEGSRLTVL.

The chain carries TRBV19 and TRBJ2-1; tentatively, D is TRBD2 (6 bases). Germline V gene sequence: CDR1 LNHDA, CDR2 SQIVND (reference sequence). The CDR3 extends over 15 amino acids. Trimming pared 4 bases from V and 0 bases from J, leaving 10 bases between. CDR3 DNA: TGTGCCAGTAGTACGTCCGGGAGCTCCTACAATGAGCAGTTCTTC. Translating it yields CASSTSGSSYNEQFF.

The chain links TRBV9 to TRBJ1-4, with D perhaps matching TRBD1 (5 bases). The ends were cut back, 4 bases at V and 5 bases at J, with 15 bases in the middle. CDR1 is SGDLS and CDR2 is YYNGEE in the germline V gene. The CDR3 runs to 15 residues. CDR3 region: CASSPQGGGNEKLFF. CDR3 DNA sequence: TGTGCCAGCAGCCCCCAGGGTGGAGGGAATGAAAAACTGTTTTTT.

This clone has only a few counts. This rearrangement joins TRBV6-6 to TRBJ1-1, with a possible D match to TRBD1 (5 bases). The CDR3 covers 14 residues. V lost 6 bases to trimming and J lost 3 bases, with 14 bases between them. From germline, CDR1 is MNHNY and CDR2 SVGAGI (reference sequence). This CDR3 reads CASSPRVGDTEAFF. DNA of the CDR3: TGTGCCAGCAGCCCCAGGGTAGGGGACACTGAAGCTTTCTTT.

This chain connects TRBV6-5 to TRBJ2-7, with D perhaps TRBD2 (6 bases). CDR3 length: 13 amino acids. V was pared by 7 bases and J by 2 bases, with 12 bases between. Germline-derived CDR1 and CDR2 are MNHEY and SVGAGI. The CDR3 DNA follows: TGTGCCAGCAAGGGAGGTTTTACCTACGAGCAGTACTTC. Translating gives CASKGGFTYEQYF.

J is TRBJ1-1 and V is TRBV5-1; possible D gene TRBD1, 5 bases. Trimming removed 1 base at V and 4 bases at J, with 14 bases between. The CDR3 sequence is 15 residues long. Germline V gene data show CDR1 as SGHRS and CDR2 as YFSETQ. In nucleotides, the CDR3 is TGCGCCAGCAGCTTGAACGGGGGACCGTCCACTGAAGCTTTCTTT. It translates to CASSLNGGPSTEAFF.

The V and J genes are TRBV5-1 and TRBJ2-1; 10 nucleotides match TRBD2. CDR3 size: 17 residues. Germline V gene lookup returns CDR1 SGHRS and CDR2 YFSETQ. V lost 4 bases, J lost 3 bases, and 10 bases stayed unmatched. DNA of the CDR3: TGCGCCAGCAGCCCCACCCCACTAGCGGGGAGCTACAATGAGCAGTTCTTC. Amino acid sequence: CASSPTPLAGSYNEQFF. Full variable domain (remainder filled in from reference TRBV5-1 and TRBJ2-1): KAGVTQTPRYLIKTRGQQVTLSCSPISGHRSVSWYQQTPGQGLQFLFEYFSETQRNKGNFPGRFSGRQFSNSRSEMNVSTLELGDSALYLCASSPTPLAGSYNEQFFGPGTRLTVL.

The chain joins TRBV13 to TRBJ2-6, with D possibly matching TRBD1 (5 bases). The CDR3 is made up of 17 amino acids. Germline V lookup: CDR1 PRHDT, CDR2 FYEKMQ (reference sequence). V lost 2 bases, J lost 2 bases, and 13 bases lay in between. The CDR3 coding sequence is TGTGCCAGCAGCTTACTATCCCAGGGTGCTGGGGCCAACGTCCTGACTTTC. Its translation: CASSLLSQGAGANVLTF.

The rearrangement links TRBV28 to TRBJ2-7; 7 nucleotides line up with TRBD1. CDR1 and CDR2 (germline): MDHEN, SYDVKM. Unmatched junction bases numbered 7, after V lost 5 bases and J lost 0 bases. This CDR3 has 15 residues. CDR3 DNA sequence: TGTGCCAGCAGTCCCACCGGGACAGTCTCCTACGAGCAGTACTTC. It codes for CASSPTGTVSYEQYF.

The V and J genes are TRBV7-8 and TRBJ2-3, with a tentative D call TRBD2 (6 bases). Trimming left V 1 base short and J 2 bases short, with 13 bases between. Looked up from germline, CDR1 is SGHVS and CDR2 is FQNEAQ. There are 16 residues in the CDR3. The CDR3 loop reads CASSLGTIRHTDTQYF. The CDR3 DNA follows: TGTGCCAGCAGCTTAGGGACTATCCGCCACACAGATACGCAGTATTTT.

The chain recombines TRBV29-1 with TRBJ2-3, with 12 positions matching TRBD1. Per germline, CDR1 SQVTM and CDR2 ANQGSEA. The CDR3 has 15 residues. Trimming removed 5 bases from V and 1 base from J; junction bases left unmatched: 4. CDR3 loop: CSVRDRGLGTDTQYF. The CDR3 DNA reads as TGCAGCGTTCGGGACAGGGGGCTTGGCACAGATACGCAGTATTTT.

As for this clone: Its ends do not fully match the called genes, so a read error is possible. The chain carries TRBV15 and TRBJ1-6; D perhaps matches TRBD1 (6 bases). The germline gives CDR1 LNHNV, CDR2 YYDKDF (reference sequence). CDR3 length: 15 amino acids. The CDR3 protein is CATSRDRPDNSPLHF. The CDR3 DNA reads TGTGCCACCAGCCGAGACAGGCCCGATAATTCACCCCTCCACTTT.

The chain couples TRBV4-1 to TRBJ1-1; D not resolved. Germline V gene data show CDR1 as MGHRA and CDR2 as YSYEKL. The V end was cut by 7 bases, the J end by 4 bases, with 13 bases between. The CDR3 sequence is 13 residues long. In DNA, the CDR3 is TGCGCCAGCACCTCCCGAGGGAGCACTGAAGCTTTCTTT. Its protein is CASTSRGSTEAFF.

This clone was detected a few times. V and J are TRBV28 and TRBJ1-6; 7 positions match TRBD1. The CDR3 spans 14 residues. Losses at the gene ends were 6 bases for V and 8 bases for J; bases not matched to a gene: 7. From germline, CDR1 is MDHEN and CDR2 SYDVKM. CDR3: CASSPDRAYSPLHF. The CDR3 DNA follows: TGTGCCAGCAGCCCTGACAGGGCCTATTCACCCCTCCACTTT. The complete variable domain, with remaining parts taken from reference TRBV28 and TRBJ1-6, reads DVKVTQSSRYLVKRTGEKVFLECVQDMDHENMFWYRQDPGLGLRLIYFSYDVKMKEKGDIPEGYSVSREKKERFSLILESASTNQTSMYLCASSPDRAYSPLHFGNGTRLTVT.

This rearrangement joins TRBV6-1 to TRBJ2-7, with D possibly being TRBD1 (6 bases). Germline assignment: CDR1 MNHNS and CDR2 SASEGT. V dropped 2 bases and J dropped 6 bases, with 11 bases sitting between them. This CDR3 has 13 amino acids. The CDR3 protein is CASSERDIIEQYF. CDR3 nucleotide sequence: TGTGCCAGCAGTGAACGGGACATCATCGAGCAGTACTTC.

V usage is TRBV30 and J usage is TRBJ1-1; possibly TRBD1 for D (6 bases). From germline, CDR1 is GTSNPN and CDR2 SVGIG (reference sequence). The CDR3 is 11 amino acids. V lost 2 bases and J lost 10, with 11 bases in between. The CDR3 DNA reads as TGTGCCTGGAGTCCAGGGGTATCAGCTTTCTTT. Encoded protein: CAWSPGVSAFF. The full variable domain, completed using reference TRBV30 and TRBJ1-1, is SQTIHQWPATLVQPVGSPLSLECTVEGTSNPNLYWYRQAAGRGLQLLFYSVGIGQISSEVPQNLSASRPQDRQFILSSKKLLLSDSGFYLCAWSPGVSAFFGQGTRLTVV.

The chain employs TRBV6-1 and TRBJ2-5; possibly TRBD1 for D (8 bases). V lost 6 bases to trimming and J lost 5 bases, with 13 bases between them. CDR3 length equals 13 residues. The V gene's germline CDR1 is MNHNS and CDR2 SASEGT. CDR3 protein: CASSYRGGETQYF. The CDR3 DNA sequence: TGTGCCAGCAGCTACAGGGGGGGCGAGACCCAGTACTTC.

This clone was found once. V gene TRBV7-9 combines with J gene TRBJ2-6; no clear D gene. CDR1 and CDR2 from the germline V gene are SEHNR and FQNEAQ (reference sequence). Trimming stripped 2 bases from V and 1 base from J, with 9 bases between. The CDR3 is 16 residues long. The DNA of the CDR3 is TGTGCCAGCAGCTTACCGGCGGTGTCTGGGGCCAACGTCCTGACTTTC. Its protein is CASSLPAVSGANVLTF.

The rearrangement links TRBV6-5 to TRBJ1-1; 10 positions match TRBD1. The ends lost 8 bases at V and 4 bases at J; junction bases unmatched: 1. The CDR3 spans 12 residues. Germline CDR1 reads MNHEY; CDR2 reads SVGAGI. CDR3 DNA sequence: TGTGCCAGCGGGGACAGGGGCACTGAAGCTTTCTTT. Protein product: CASGDRGTEAFF.

The gene calls are TRBV4-1 and TRBJ2-7; 7 bases match TRBD1. Germline CDR1 is MGHRA and CDR2 is YSYEKL. The ends lost 4 bases at V and 5 bases at J; junction bases unmatched: 11. The CDR3 consists of 15 residues. CDR3 sequence (DNA): TGCGCCAGCAGCCTGAACCGGGACAGTCTCCACGAGCAGTACTTC. It encodes CASSLNRDSLHEQYF.

The chain has TRBV6-1 and TRBJ2-2; 7 positions match TRBD1. Germline lookup yields CDR1 MNHNS and CDR2 SASEGT. V lost 5 bases, J lost 2 bases, and 5 bases stayed unmatched. CDR3 length equals 15 residues. The CDR3 is CASSSRQGNTGELFF. DNA of the CDR3: TGTGCCAGCAGTAGTCGACAGGGAAACACCGGGGAGCTGTTTTTT.

The chain has TRBV7-6 and TRBJ2-3; the D gene is possibly TRBD2 (6 bases). The CDR3 is 13 residues long. CDR1 is SGHVS and CDR2 is FNYEAQ in the germline V gene. Trimming pared 3 bases from V and 5 bases from J, leaving 9 bases between. The CDR3 DNA reads TGTGCCAGCAGCTTCGGGGGTGAAGATACGCAGTATTTT. Its translation: CASSFGGEDTQYF.

The V gene is TRBV7-9, the J gene TRBJ2-2, with 9 bases identical to TRBD2. Trimming at V came to 3 bases and at J to 1 base, leaving 6 bases not matched to a gene. This CDR3 has 17 residues. Germline CDR1 and CDR2: SEHNR and FQNEAQ (reference sequence). The DNA for the CDR3 is TGTGCCAGCAGCTTCACTCGAGCGGGGGGGAACACCGGGGAGCTGTTTTTT. Encoded protein: CASSFTRAGGNTGELFF.

V and J are TRBV2 and TRBJ1-5; 7 nucleotides line up with TRBD1. V lost 9 bases and J lost 1; bases outside the gene matches: 9. Germline assignment: CDR1 SNHLY and CDR2 FYNNEI. This CDR3 is 15 amino acids long. This chain's CDR3 is CASTNPGQSNQPQHF. The CDR3, as DNA: TGTGCCAGTACAAATCCGGGACAGAGCAATCAGCCCCAGCATTTT.

In its sample, this clone was seen once. The chain couples TRBV5-1 to TRBJ1-1, with D possibly matching TRBD1 (5 bases). This CDR3 has 18 amino acids. V was trimmed by 0 bases and J by 1 base, leaving 19 bases between them. CDR1 and CDR2 (germline): SGHRS, YFSETQ. The CDR3 DNA sequence: TGCGCCAGCAGCTTGGGGAGGGACGCCTTTACTAAGAACACTGAAGCTTTCTTT. Translation: CASSLGRDAFTKNTEAFF.